This T cell receptor beta chain is from a study of human T cells and chemical hapten exposure. The study, taken as a whole, reports: Among expanded TCRs, significantly more large CDR3 similarity clusters formed than among controls.

The CDR3 covers 14 residues. CDR1 is MNHNS, CDR2 SASEGT, per germline. With 6 bases clipped from V and 5 bases from J, the junction kept 6 bases outside the gene matches. Comments on this clonotype: Its antigen is as yet unknown.

One entry per CDR3 protein, called by TCRdb with MiXCR from the RACE reads. The sample lists approximately 85,000 distinct CDR3 sequences, around 9.6% seen once, with 2% to 2.5% in the top ten. The sample's time point: patch test 2, 6 weeks after DPC sensitization. Treatment meaning: therapeutic diphenylcyclopropenone sensitization with weekly scalp DPC. The receptor's source is a woman aged 25 to 39 with alopecia areata. Some clones in this sample may be carry-over from other donors' samples. The chain uses TRBV6-1 and TRBJ2-2, with TRBD1 identical over 7 bases. This material consisted of whole blood, taken in connection with sensitization to the hapten diphenylcyclopropenone (DPC). The DNA for the CDR3 is TGTGCCAGCAGCCCCCTACAGGGGACCGGGGAGCTGTTTTTT. It encodes CASSPLQGTGELFF.